Described below is a single T cell receptor beta chain sequence and its context. This clonotype was observed a few times. What this receptor recognizes is not known. No base quality information exists; no much larger clone differs at one position. Taken from cysteine to phenylalanine, the CDR3 has 15 residues. The kept DNA is CDR3 alone, 45 bases in frame from the first base. Via the germline V gene (reference sequence), CDR1 is LNHDA and CDR2 SQIVND. V was cut back by 1 base and J by 4 bases, leaving a gap of 11 bases between them. Sequencing was carried out with an Illumina HiSeq 2000. TCR beta chain libraries were generated through multiplex PCR amplification. High-throughput sequencing was used to analyze the amplified TCR beta chain products. Through fastp at Q25 and MiXCR, TCRdb rebuilt clones from the public reads, retaining in-frame beta chains. Each entry is one CDR3 protein sequence, shown with its most common DNA and genes. This sample is represented by around 130,000 distinct CDR3 sequences; approximately 21% of them were singletons. Together, the top ten hold about 2.2% of the sample.

This sample is part of a study of breast tumors, draining lymph nodes, adjacent tissues (TCRdb year 2016). About the investigation overall: In breast cancer patients, the study compared the TCR beta repertoires of tumor, adjacent nontumor tissue and axillary lymph nodes. The study aimed to assess the relationships and possible T-cell exchange between tumor, surrounding tissue and draining lymph node repertoires in human breast cancer.

The research as a whole found: Tumor T-cell repertoires showed less diversity than lymph node repertoires and more diversity than nontumor tissue repertoires, and tumor T-cell repertoires showed preferential V and J gene usage. Tumor and nontumor tissue repertoires were significantly more similar in luminal-like than in basal-like breast cancer. The conclusion that tumor T cells originate in lymph nodes was presented as consistent with a hypothesis rather than as directly demonstrated. The data were judged consistent with most tumor T cells deriving from the lymph node and then expanding within tumor tissue.

Lymph node samples were obtained from the axillary draining lymph nodes of breast cancer patients. The receptor was derived from a female donor with breast cancer. Some clones in this sample may be carry-over from other donors' samples. Sequencing was performed on axillary lymph node tissue. The rearranged segments are TRBV19 and TRBJ1-5, and perhaps TRBD1 as D gene, on 5 matching bases. CDR3 sequence: CASSIGGRQNQPQHF. The sequenced DNA: TGTGCCAGTAGTATAGGAGGGAGACAGAATCAGCCCCAGCATTTT.